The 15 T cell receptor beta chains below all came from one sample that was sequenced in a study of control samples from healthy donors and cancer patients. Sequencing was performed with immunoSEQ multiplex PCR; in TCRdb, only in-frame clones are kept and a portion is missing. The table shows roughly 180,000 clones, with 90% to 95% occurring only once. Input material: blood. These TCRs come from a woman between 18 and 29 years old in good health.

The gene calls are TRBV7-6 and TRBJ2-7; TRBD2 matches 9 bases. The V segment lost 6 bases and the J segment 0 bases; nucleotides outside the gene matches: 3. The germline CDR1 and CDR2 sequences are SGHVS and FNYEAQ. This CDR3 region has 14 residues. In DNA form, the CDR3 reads TGTGCCAGCAGTTATAGCGGGAGCTCCTACGAGCAGTACTTC. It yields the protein CASSYSGSSYEQYF.

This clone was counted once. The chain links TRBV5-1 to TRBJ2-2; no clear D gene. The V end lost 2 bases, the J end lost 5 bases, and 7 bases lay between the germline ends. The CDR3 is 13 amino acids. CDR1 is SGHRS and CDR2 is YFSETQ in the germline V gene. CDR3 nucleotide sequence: TGCGCCAGCAGCTTCGGTGGGACCGGGGAGCTGTTTTTT. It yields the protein CASSFGGTGELFF. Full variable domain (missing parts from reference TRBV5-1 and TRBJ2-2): KAGVTQTPRYLIKTRGQQVTLSCSPISGHRSVSWYQQTPGQGLQFLFEYFSETQRNKGNFPGRFSGRQFSNSRSEMNVSTLELGDSALYLCASSFGGTGELFFGEGSRLTVL.

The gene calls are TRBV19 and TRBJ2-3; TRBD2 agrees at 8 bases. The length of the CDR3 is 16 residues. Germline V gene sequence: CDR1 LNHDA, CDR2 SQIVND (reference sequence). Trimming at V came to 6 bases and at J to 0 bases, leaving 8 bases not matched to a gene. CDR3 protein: CASRETSGISTDTQYF. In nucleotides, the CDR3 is TGTGCCAGTAGAGAAACTAGCGGAATTAGCACAGATACGCAGTATTTT.

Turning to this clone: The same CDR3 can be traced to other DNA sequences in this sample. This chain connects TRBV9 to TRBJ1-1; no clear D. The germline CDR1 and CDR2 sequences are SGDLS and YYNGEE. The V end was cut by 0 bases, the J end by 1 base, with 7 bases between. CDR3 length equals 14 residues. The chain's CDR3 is CASSVGGRNTEAFF. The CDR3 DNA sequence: TGTGCCAGCAGCGTAGGGGGTCGGAACACTGAAGCTTTCTTT.

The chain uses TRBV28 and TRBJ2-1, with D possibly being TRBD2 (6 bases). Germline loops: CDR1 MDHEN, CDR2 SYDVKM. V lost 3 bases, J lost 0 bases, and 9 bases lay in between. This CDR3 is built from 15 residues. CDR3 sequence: CASSLAGSSYNEQFF. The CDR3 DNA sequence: TGTGCCAGCAGTTTGGCGGGGAGCTCCTACAATGAGCAGTTCTTC.

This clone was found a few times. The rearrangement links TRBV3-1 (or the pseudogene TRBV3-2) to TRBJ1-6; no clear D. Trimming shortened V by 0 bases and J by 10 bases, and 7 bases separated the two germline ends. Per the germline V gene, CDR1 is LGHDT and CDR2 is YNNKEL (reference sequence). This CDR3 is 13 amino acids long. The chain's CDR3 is CASSQEGWSPLHF. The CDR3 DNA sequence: TGTGCCAGCAGCCAAGAGGGGTGGTCACCCCTCCACTTT.

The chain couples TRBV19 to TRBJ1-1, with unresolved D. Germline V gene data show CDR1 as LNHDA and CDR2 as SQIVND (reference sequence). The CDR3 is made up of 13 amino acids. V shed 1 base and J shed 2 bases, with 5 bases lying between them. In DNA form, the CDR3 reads TGTGCCAGTAGTATAGTCAGTAACACTGAAGCTTTCTTT. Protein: CASSIVSNTEAFF.

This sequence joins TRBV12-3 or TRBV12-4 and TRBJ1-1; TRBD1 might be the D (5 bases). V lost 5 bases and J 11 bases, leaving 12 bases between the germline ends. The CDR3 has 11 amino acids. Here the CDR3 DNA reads TGTGCCAGCAGTCGGGGCCTGATGGCTTTCTTT. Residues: CASSRGLMAFF.

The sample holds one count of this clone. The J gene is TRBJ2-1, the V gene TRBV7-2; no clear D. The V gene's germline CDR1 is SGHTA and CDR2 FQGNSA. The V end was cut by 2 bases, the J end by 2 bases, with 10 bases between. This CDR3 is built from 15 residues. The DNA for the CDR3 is TGTGCCAGCAGCTTAAGTATTGAAACCTACAATGAGCAGTTCTTC. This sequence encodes CASSLSIETYNEQFF.

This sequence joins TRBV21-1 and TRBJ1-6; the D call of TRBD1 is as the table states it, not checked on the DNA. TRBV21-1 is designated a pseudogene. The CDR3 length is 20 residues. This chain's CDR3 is CASSTPGQGPLSSYNSPLHF. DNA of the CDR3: TGTGCCAGCAGCACCCCGGGACAGGGTCCCCTGAGCTCCTATAATTCACCCCTCCACTTT.

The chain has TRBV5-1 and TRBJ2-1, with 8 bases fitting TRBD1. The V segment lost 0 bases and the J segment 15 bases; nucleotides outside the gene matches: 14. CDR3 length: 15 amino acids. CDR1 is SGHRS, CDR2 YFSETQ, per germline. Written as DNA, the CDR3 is TGCGCCAGCAGCTTGGAACAGGGGGGTAGACATGGGCTGTTCTTC. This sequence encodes CASSLEQGGRHGLFF.

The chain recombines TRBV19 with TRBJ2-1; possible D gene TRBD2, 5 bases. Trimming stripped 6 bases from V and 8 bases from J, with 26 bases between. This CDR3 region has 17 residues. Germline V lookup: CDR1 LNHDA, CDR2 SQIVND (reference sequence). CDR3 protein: CASSLTGWRRITDEQFF. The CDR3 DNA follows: TGTGCCAGTAGCCTAACCGGATGGAGGAGAATTACCGATGAGCAGTTCTTC.

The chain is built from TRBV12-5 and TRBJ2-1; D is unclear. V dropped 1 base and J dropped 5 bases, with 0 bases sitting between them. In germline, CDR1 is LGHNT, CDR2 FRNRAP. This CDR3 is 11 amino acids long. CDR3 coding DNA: TGTGCTAGTGGTTTGGACAATGAGCAGTTCTTC. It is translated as CASGLDNEQFF.

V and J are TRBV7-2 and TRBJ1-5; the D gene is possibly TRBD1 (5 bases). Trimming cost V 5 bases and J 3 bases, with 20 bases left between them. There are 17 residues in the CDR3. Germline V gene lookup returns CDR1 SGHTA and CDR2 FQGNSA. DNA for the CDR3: TGTGCCAGCAGCCCCTACCTTTCAGGGAATGCCAATCAGCCCCAGCATTTT. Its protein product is CASSPYLSGNANQPQHF.

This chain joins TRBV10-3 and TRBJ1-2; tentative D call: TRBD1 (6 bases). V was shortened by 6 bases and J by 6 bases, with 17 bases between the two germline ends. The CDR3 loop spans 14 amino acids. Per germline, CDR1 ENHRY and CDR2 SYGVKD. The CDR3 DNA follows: TGTGCCATCAGGTCCTCGGGGGCGCTTAATGGCTACACCTTC. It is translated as CAIRSSGALNGYTF.